The 15 T cell receptor beta chains below all came from one sample that was sequenced in a study of blood T cell repertoires in COVID-19. TCRdb keeps only in-frame clones here, not all; method: immunoSEQ multiplex PCR. The data hold fewer than 70,000 clones, with about three quarters observed a single time. The specimen was peripheral blood. The receptors stem from a man younger than 45 with COVID-19, enrolled during active disease.

The V and J genes are TRBV2 and TRBJ2-3; TRBD2 aligns across 10 bases. V gave up 4 bases and J gave up 1 base; unmatched junction bases: 5. Germline CDR1 is SNHLY and CDR2 is FYNNEI. CDR3 length equals 16 residues. The CDR3 region has the DNA TGTGCCAGCAGTGTAATAGGGACTAGCGGCACAGATACGCAGTATTTT. As protein: CASSVIGTSGTDTQYF.

The genes are TRBV7-9 and TRBJ1-2, with 10 bases matching TRBD1. V gave up 2 bases and J gave up 4 bases; unmatched junction bases: 4. This CDR3 has 15 amino acids. The germline V gene has CDR1 SEHNR and CDR2 FQNEAQ (reference sequence). CDR3 bases: TGTGCCAGCAGCTTACTGGACAGGGGGGGCTATGGCTACACCTTC. It translates to CASSLLDRGGYGYTF.

This clone was found a few times. The V and J genes are TRBV6-5 and TRBJ2-7, with D possibly matching TRBD2 (5 bases). With 6 bases removed from V and 6 bases from J, the gap between germline ends came to 21 bases. This CDR3 region has 15 residues. Looked up from germline, CDR1 is MNHEY and CDR2 is SVGAGI. The DNA for the CDR3 is TGTGCCAGCAGCCGGAGTGGACGGACTGCCGGCGAGCAGTACTTC. It encodes CASSRSGRTAGEQYF.

The genes are TRBV27 and TRBJ2-1, with 7 bases lining up with TRBD2. Losses at the gene ends were 4 bases for V and 7 bases for J; bases not matched to a gene: 10. Germline loops: CDR1 MNHEY, CDR2 SMNVEV (reference sequence). The CDR3 has 15 residues. CDR3 protein: CASSSSRTSGNEQFF. The CDR3 DNA sequence: TGTGCCAGCAGTTCTAGCAGGACTAGTGGTAATGAGCAGTTCTTC.

This clone has just one count. The V and J genes are TRBV7-9 and TRBJ2-3; maybe TRBD2 (6 bases). V lost 8 bases, J lost 1 base, and 19 bases lay in between. Germline CDR1 and CDR2: SEHNR and FQNEAQ (reference sequence). This CDR3 has 16 residues. The CDR3 DNA reads TGTGCCAGCCGTTCCCGAAAGGAGGGAGGCACAGATACGCAGTATTTT. Its translation is CASRSRKEGGTDTQYF.

The sample holds one count of this clone. The gene calls are TRBV7-6 and TRBJ1-5; D remains ambiguous. V shed 0 bases and J shed 8 bases, with 8 bases lying between them. In germline, CDR1 is SGHVS, CDR2 FNYEAQ. The CDR3 length is 13 residues. CDR3 amino acids: CASSLATGEPQHF. The CDR3 bases are TGTGCCAGCAGCTTAGCGACGGGAGAGCCCCAGCATTTT.

The rearrangement links TRBV6-1 to TRBJ1-1; D is ambiguous. The CDR3 contains 15 residues. V was clipped by 3 bases and J by 1 base, with 12 bases between them. Germline loops: CDR1 MNHNS, CDR2 SASEGT. CDR3 residues: CASSDFDGGNTEAFF. The CDR3 DNA reads TGTGCCAGCAGTGATTTTGACGGAGGGAACACTGAAGCTTTCTTT.

This chain uses TRBV14 with TRBJ2-7, with D perhaps TRBD2 (6 bases). Germline V gene sequence: CDR1 SGHDN, CDR2 FVKESK. This CDR3 spans 13 amino acids. V shed 0 bases and J shed 7 bases, with 10 bases lying between them. The CDR3 protein is CASSQDLGREQYF. CDR3 DNA sequence: TGTGCCAGCAGCCAAGATTTGGGGAGGGAGCAGTACTTC.

The gene calls are TRBV5-5 and TRBJ2-2; the D gene is possibly TRBD1 (6 bases). This CDR3 has 16 residues. Germline CDR1 and CDR2: SGHKS and YYEKEE (reference sequence). Trimming cost V 1 base and J 4 bases, with 14 bases left between them. CDR3 residues: CASSLLGAWGTGELFF. The CDR3 region has the DNA TGTGCCAGCAGCTTGTTGGGGGCGTGGGGCACCGGGGAGCTGTTTTTT.

This clone has a handful of counts. The rearrangement uses TRBV28 and TRBJ2-3, with 10 nucleotides matching TRBD1. The ends lost 5 bases at V and 4 bases at J; junction bases unmatched: 21. The CDR3 runs 20 residues. The germline V gene has CDR1 MDHEN and CDR2 SYDVKM. The CDR3: CASSPQLGTGVFALADTQYF. In DNA, the CDR3 is TGTGCCAGCAGTCCCCAGTTAGGGACAGGGGTTTTCGCGCTCGCAGATACGCAGTATTTT.

The CDR3 reads CASSFSRTSGGTDTQYF. The CDR3, as DNA: TGTGCCAGCAGCTTTTCGCGTACTAGCGGGGGCACAGATACGCAGTATTTT. The chain is built from TRBV11-3 and TRBJ2-3, with 10 positions matching TRBD2. Germline V CDR1 and CDR2: SGHNT, YENEEA. The CDR3 spans 17 residues. The V gene end was trimmed by 3 bases and the J gene end by 1 base; junction bases not matched to a gene: 7. The variable domain in full, completed from reference TRBV11-3 and TRBJ2-3, reads EAGVVQSPRYKIIEKKQPVAFWCNPISGHNTLYWYLQNLGQGPELLIRYENEEAVDDSQLPKDRFSAERLKGVDSTLKIQPAELGDSAVYLCASSFSRTSGGTDTQYFGPGTRLTVL.

This clone was counted only a few times. The chain couples TRBV21-1 to TRBJ1-2; the table assigns TRBD1, which was not confirmed against the DNA. TRBV21-1 is tagged as a pseudogene. The CDR3 runs to 21 residues. DNA for the CDR3: TGTGCCAGCAGCACATGGACAGTAATAAATTGGCTTAGAGTGTGCTCCTATGGCTACACCTTC. Its translation is CASSTWTVINWLRVCSYGYTF.

V and J are TRBV9 and TRBJ2-3, with 7 bases that match TRBD2. V gave up 3 bases and J gave up 2 bases; unmatched junction bases: 12. This CDR3 has 17 residues. Germline V gene sequence: CDR1 SGDLS, CDR2 YYNGEE. The CDR3 is CASSATLRGGITDTQYF. The CDR3 coding sequence is TGTGCCAGCAGCGCGACCCTTAGGGGAGGGATCACAGATACGCAGTATTTT.

The chain combines TRBV6-4 with TRBJ2-3; 14 bases fit TRBD2. The CDR3 runs 16 residues. V gave up 0 bases and J gave up 4 bases; unmatched junction bases: 0. Germline V gene data show CDR1 as MRHNA and CDR2 as SNTAGT. This chain's CDR3 is CASSDSGLAGADTQYF. The CDR3 DNA is TGTGCCAGCAGTGACTCGGGACTAGCGGGAGCAGATACGCAGTATTTT.

V is TRBV12-3 or TRBV12-4 and J is TRBJ1-2; maybe TRBD1 (5 bases). V was clipped by 6 bases and J by 3 bases, with 11 bases between them. The CDR3 covers 13 residues. The CDR3 reads CASRSTAYYGYTF. CDR3 in DNA: TGTGCCAGCAGATCGACAGCTTACTATGGCTACACCTTC.